What follows are 9 T cell receptor beta chains derived from one specimen sequenced in a study of T-cell reconstitution after alpha-beta-depleted transplantation in children. Unique molecular identifiers were incorporated when the TCRbeta library was constructed. Via MiXCR, TCRdb re-called the PCR reads, giving one row per CDR3 protein. Among approximately 590,000 distinct CDR3 sequences listed, about 11% were seen once. The starting material was PBMCs from the stem cell graft donor, obtained from the stem cell graft. Receptors originate from a human donor who donated a stem cell graft to a child with acute myeloid leukemia.

This clonotype was seen repeatedly, ten times or more. This chain joins TRBV6-2 or TRBV6-3 and TRBJ2-1; tentative D call: TRBD1 (6 bases). V gave up 3 bases and J gave up 9 bases, with 18 bases separating them. The germline V gene encodes CDR1 MNHEY and CDR2 SVGEGT. The CDR3 is made up of 15 amino acids. The CDR3 reads CASSYHGGGGSEQFF. The CDR3, as DNA: TGTGCCAGCAGTTATCATGGGGGCGGTGGAAGTGAGCAGTTCTTC.

This chain connects TRBV6-5 to TRBJ2-1, with D perhaps matching TRBD1 (6 bases). Germline loops: CDR1 MNHEY, CDR2 SVGAGI. The CDR3 is 18 amino acids. V shed 5 bases and J shed 0 bases, with 20 bases lying between them. The CDR3 nucleotides read TGTGCCAGCAGTCCACTTCCCGGGACACCTAGCTCCTACAATGAGCAGTTCTTC. Protein product: CASSPLPGTPSSYNEQFF.

The table lists this clonotype with a few counts. The chain has TRBV29-1 and TRBJ2-5; D gene unclear. Germline assignment: CDR1 SQVTM and CDR2 ANQGSEA. This CDR3 is 12 amino acids long. V was trimmed by 3 bases and J by 5 bases, leaving 10 bases between them. The CDR3 nucleotides are TGCAGCGTTGACCGTGGGATGGAGACCCAGTACTTC. It codes for CSVDRGMETQYF.

The V and J genes are TRBV24-1 and TRBJ2-3, with D perhaps TRBD1 or TRBD2 (5 bases each). Trimming took off 5 bases at V and 3 bases at J, with 20 bases between the two ends. Germline V gene data show CDR1 as KGHDR and CDR2 as SFDVKD. The CDR3 sequence is 17 residues long. The CDR3 sequence: CATSGSPGALGTDTQYF. CDR3 in DNA: TGTGCCACCAGTGGATCTCCCGGGGCGTTGGGGACAGATACGCAGTATTTT.

The chain employs TRBV27 and TRBJ2-7; D is uncertain. The CDR3 length is 13 residues. Trimming removed 3 bases at V and 5 bases at J, with 11 bases between. Germline V CDR1 and CDR2: MNHEY, SMNVEV (reference sequence). The CDR3 DNA follows: TGTGCCAGCAGTTTGGGGTGGCGGAACGAGCAGTACTTC. Amino acid sequence: CASSLGWRNEQYF.

V and J are TRBV5-1 and TRBJ1-1; no reliable D call. Germline V lookup: CDR1 SGHRS, CDR2 YFSETQ. The CDR3 extends over 12 amino acids. V lost 7 bases, J lost 7 bases, and 14 bases lay in between. DNA of the CDR3: TGCGCCAGCCGAAAACCACCAGGTGAAGCTTTCTTT. Its protein is CASRKPPGEAFF.

This clonotype showed up just a few times. This chain joins TRBV29-1 and TRBJ2-5; D could derive from TRBD1 or TRBD2 (6 bases each). The CDR3 covers 14 residues. With 1 base removed from V and 5 bases from J, the gap between germline ends came to 14 bases. Germline V gene data show CDR1 as SQVTM and CDR2 as ANQGSEA. The DNA of the CDR3 is TGCAGCGTTGAAGTTCAAGGGGGGTGGGAGACCCAGTACTTC. This codes for CSVEVQGGWETQYF.

This clonotype was counted ten times or more. The chain couples TRBV6-2 or TRBV6-3 to TRBJ1-1; D perhaps matches TRBD1 (5 bases). V was cut by 6 bases and J by 5 bases, with 16 bases left in between. Germline-derived CDR1 and CDR2 are MNHEY and SVGEGT. The CDR3 extends over 14 amino acids. CDR3 residues: CASSNTWGGTEAFF. The DNA of the CDR3 is TGTGCCAGCAGCAACACTTGGGGCGGGACTGAAGCTTTCTTT.

Ten or more counts support this clonotype. The V and J genes are TRBV7-2 and TRBJ2-4; tentatively, D is TRBD2 (5 bases). The V and J ends lost 3 bases and 3 bases respectively, with 18 bases between them. The germline V gene encodes CDR1 SGHTA and CDR2 FQGNSA. The CDR3 is 17 amino acids. Here the CDR3 reads CASSLGTRSGVKNIQYF. CDR3 DNA sequence: TGTGCCAGCAGCTTGGGCACTAGGTCCGGTGTCAAAAACATTCAGTACTTC.